The T cell receptor (beta chain) described here comes from a study of blood T cell repertoires in COVID-19. Sequenced by immunoSEQ multiplex PCR; TCRdb stores in-frame clones only, minus some. The sample has about 98,000 clones, 84% seen once. This CDR3 contains 14 residues. Germline values: CDR1 SNHLY, CDR2 FYNNEI. V dropped 10 bases and J dropped 5 bases, with 17 bases sitting between them. The genes are TRBV2 and TRBJ1-4, with D maybe TRBD1 (5 bases). The receptor was isolated from a human donor in a cohort sampled during active COVID-19. Source material: peripheral blood. CDR3 in DNA: TGTGCCACCACCCTGCAGGGAGGGAATGAAAAACTGTTTTTT. Translated, it gives CATTLQGGNEKLFF.